These T cell receptor delta chains were read from a single sample in a study of Vδ1+ human thymocytes. TCRdb reprocessed the multiplex PCR reads through CATT. The sample records about 50,000 delta-chain clones, about 15% being singletons. The sequenced sample consisted of Vdelta1+ gamma-delta thymocytes from the thymus. These receptors all come from a girl under three years old who had congenital heart surgery. CDR3s include the opening cysteine and the closing phenylalanine or tryptophan. The D gene is left open where the match is weak. A row's size may be missing; if present it is once, few, many or a size class.

v_call: TRDV1
clone_size: .
d_call: .
j_call: TRDJ1
cdr3_aa: CALGELRTSPTYTDKLIF
cdr3_nt: TGTGCTCTTGGGGAACTGAGGACGTCCCCCACCTACACCGATAAACTCATCTTT

v_call: TRDV1
clone_size: .
d_call: TRDD2
j_call: TRDJ1
cdr3_aa: CALGGPRLPTWDTDKLIF
cdr3_nt: TGTGCTCTTGGGGGACCACGCCTTCCTACCTGGGACACCGATAAACTCATCTTT

v_call: TRDV1
clone_size: .
d_call: .
j_call: TRDJ1
cdr3_aa: CALGEGSFELIF
cdr3_nt: TGTGCTCTTGGGGAAGGCTCCTTCGAACTCATCTTT

v_call: TRDV1
clone_size: few
d_call: TRDD3
j_call: TRDJ1
cdr3_aa: CALGEAACFTGGYARPLYTDKLIF
cdr3_nt: TGCGCTCTTGGGGAAGCAGCCTGCTTTACTGGGGGATACGCGAGACCGCTGTACACCGATAAACTCATCTTT

v_call: TRDV1
clone_size: .
d_call: TRDD3
j_call: TRDJ1
cdr3_aa: CALGELSYSVTGGYGHTDKPIF
cdr3_nt: TGTGCTCTTGGGGAACTTTCCTACAGCGTGACTGGGGGATACGGTCACACCGATAAACCCATCTTT

v_call: TRDV2
clone_size: .
d_call: .
j_call: TRDJ1
cdr3_aa: CACDTGVLLLYTDKLIF
cdr3_nt: TGTGCCTGTGACACCGGAGTACTCCTCTTATACACCGATAAACTCATCTTT

v_call: TRDV1
clone_size: .
d_call: TRDD2
j_call: TRDJ1
cdr3_aa: CALGEPTLGLPFDCADKLIF
cdr3_nt: TGTGCTCTTGGGGAACCCACACTCGGCCTTCCTTTTGATTGTGCCGATAAACTCATCTTT

v_call: TRDV1
clone_size: .
d_call: TRDD3
j_call: TRDJ1
cdr3_aa: CALGEFSPPTLLGDICNKLIF
cdr3_nt: TGTGCTCTTGGGGAATTCTCTCCCCCTACATTGCTGGGGGATATTTGCAATAAACTCATCTTT

v_call: TRDV1
clone_size: few
d_call: .
j_call: TRDJ1
cdr3_aa: CALGTLLRGEGAYTDKLIF
cdr3_nt: TGCGCTCTTGGGACACTACTACGGGGAGAGGGAGCGTACACCGATAAACTCATCTTT

v_call: TRDV1
clone_size: .
d_call: .
j_call: TRDJ1
cdr3_aa: CALGFPLPYTDKLIF
cdr3_nt: TGTGCTCTTGGGTTCCCGTTACCCTACACCGATAAACTCATCTTT

v_call: TRDV1
clone_size: few
d_call: TRDD3
j_call: TRDJ1
cdr3_aa: CALGEPGGIRYTDKLIF
cdr3_nt: TGTGCTCTTGGGGAACCGGGGGGGATACGCTACACCGATAAACTCATCTTT

v_call: TRDV1
clone_size: .
d_call: TRDD3
j_call: TRDJ1
cdr3_aa: CALGGSPPLYWGQPTDKLIF
cdr3_nt: TGTGCTCTTGGGGGATCCCCACCGCTCTACTGGGGGCAACCCACCGATAAACTCATCTTT

v_call: TRDV1
clone_size: .
d_call: .
j_call: TRDJ1
cdr3_aa: CALGEIGSGVLKLIF
cdr3_nt: TGTGCTCTTGGGGAAATTGGAAGCGGGGTTCTGAAACTCATCTTT

v_call: TRDV1
clone_size: .
d_call: TRDD3
j_call: TRDJ1
cdr3_aa: CALGEGALRITGGPCSGNTDKLIF
cdr3_nt: TGTGCTCTTGGGGAAGGAGCCCTACGCATCACTGGGGGACCCTGCTCTGGTAACACCGATAAACTCATCTTT

v_call: TRDV1
clone_size: .
d_call: TRDD3
j_call: TRDJ1
cdr3_aa: CALGEPTRGGYPYTDKLIF
cdr3_nt: TGTGCTCTTGGGGAACCTACTCGGGGGGGATACCCGTACACCGATAAACTCATCTTT

v_call: TRDV1
clone_size: .
d_call: TRDD3
j_call: TRDJ1
cdr3_aa: CALGEPPHHFYEYWGGFKLIF
cdr3_nt: TGTGCTCTTGGGGAACCCCCGCACCATTTCTACGAATACTGGGGGGGCTTTAAACTCATCTTT

v_call: TRDV1
clone_size: few
d_call: TRDD3
j_call: TRDJ1
cdr3_aa: CALGEAFFRGIRNTDKLIF
cdr3_nt: TGTGCTCTTGGGGAGGCCTTCTTTCGGGGGATACGTAACACCGATAAACTCATCTTT

v_call: TRDV2
clone_size: few
d_call: TRDD3
j_call: TRDJ1
cdr3_aa: CACDMNGGRHPYTDKLIF
cdr3_nt: TGTGCCTGTGACATGAATGGGGGACGACATCCGTACACCGATAAACTCATCTTT

v_call: TRDV1
clone_size: few
d_call: .
j_call: TRDJ1
cdr3_aa: CALGELLHGEGTDKLIF
cdr3_nt: TGTGCTCTTGGGGAACTCCTACACGGGGAGGGCACCGATAAACTCATCTTT

v_call: TRDV1
clone_size: few
d_call: .
j_call: TRDJ1
cdr3_aa: CALGVLPDKLIF
cdr3_nt: TGTGCTCTTGGGGTCCTTCCCGATAAACTCATCTTT

v_call: TRDV1
clone_size: few
d_call: .
j_call: TRDJ1
cdr3_aa: CALGDTLTATYTDKLIF
cdr3_nt: TGTGCTCTTGGGGATACACTGACGGCTACGTACACCGATAAACTCATCTTT

v_call: TRDV1
clone_size: .
d_call: TRDD3
j_call: TRDJ1
cdr3_aa: CALGELDFPYYWGILEGYTDKLIF
cdr3_nt: TGTGCTCTTGGGGAACTGGACTTTCCCTACTACTGGGGGATATTGGAGGGGTACACCGATAAACTCATCTTT

v_call: TRDV1
clone_size: few
d_call: .
j_call: TRDJ1
cdr3_aa: CALGELAPYRRGLKYTDKLIF
cdr3_nt: TGTGCTCTTGGGGAACTCGCCCCCTATCGAAGGGGATTGAAGTACACCGATAAACTCATCTTT

v_call: TRDV1
clone_size: few
d_call: TRDD3
j_call: TRDJ1
cdr3_aa: CALVGVIPEPSQYWGIRGNTDKLIF
cdr3_nt: TGTGCTCTTGTGGGAGTGATCCCGGAGCCTTCCCAATACTGGGGGATACGCGGGAACACCGATAAACTCATCTTT

v_call: TRDV1
clone_size: few
d_call: .
j_call: TRDJ1
cdr3_aa: CALGAALERTGTEPYTDKLIF
cdr3_nt: TGTGCTCTTGGGGCCGCCCTTGAGCGTACGGGCACGGAGCCGTACACCGATAAACTCATCTTT

v_call: TRDV1
clone_size: .
d_call: .
j_call: TRDJ1
cdr3_aa: CALGEPPFLLGLRGKLIF
cdr3_nt: TGTGCTCTTGGGGAACCCCCCTTCCTGCTGGGGCTCAGAGGTAAACTCATCTTT

v_call: TRDV1
clone_size: .
d_call: .
j_call: TRDJ1
cdr3_aa: CALGEPDPVHRGGNKLIF
cdr3_nt: TGTGCTCTTGGGGAACCGGATCCTGTTCATAGGGGGGGAAATAAACTCATCTTT

v_call: TRDV1
clone_size: .
d_call: TRDD3
j_call: TRDJ1
cdr3_aa: CALGSGDIDTDKLIF
cdr3_nt: TGTGCTCTTGGCAGCGGGGATATTGACACCGATAAACTCATCTTT

v_call: TRDV1
clone_size: few
d_call: TRDD3
j_call: TRDJ1
cdr3_aa: CALGERNVLGTYDKLIF
cdr3_nt: TGTGCTCTTGGGGAACGAAATGTACTGGGGACTTACGATAAACTCATCTTT

v_call: TRDV1
clone_size: few
d_call: TRDD3
j_call: TRDJ1
cdr3_aa: CALGESILGDPTDKLIF
cdr3_nt: TGTGCTCTTGGGGAGTCCATACTGGGGGACCCTACCGATAAACTCATCTTT

v_call: TRDV2
clone_size: few
d_call: .
j_call: TRDJ1
cdr3_aa: CACDHILGEAYTDKLIF
cdr3_nt: TGTGCCTGTGACCATATACTGGGAGAGGCCTACACCGATAAACTCATCTTT

v_call: TRDV1
clone_size: .
d_call: .
j_call: TRDJ1
cdr3_aa: CALGVPPSPTYWATDKLIF
cdr3_nt: TGTGCTCTTGGGGTCCCTCCTTCCCCCACCTACTGGGCCACCGATAAACTCATCTTT

v_call: TRDV1
clone_size: few
d_call: .
j_call: TRDJ1
cdr3_aa: CALGEQSQGKYTDKLIF
cdr3_nt: TGTGCTCTTGGGGAACAGAGTCAGGGGAAGTACACCGATAAACTCATCTTT

v_call: TRDV1
clone_size: few
d_call: TRDD3
j_call: TRDJ1
cdr3_aa: CALGDNTGGYYTDKLIF
cdr3_nt: TGTGCTCTTGGGGACAACACTGGGGGCTACTACACCGATAAACTCATCTTT

v_call: TRDV1
clone_size: .
d_call: TRDD3
j_call: TRDJ1
cdr3_aa: CALGDPPPLPYWGIEGGTDKLIF
cdr3_nt: TGTGCTCTTGGGGACCCTCCTCCCTTACCGTACTGGGGGATTGAGGGAGGCACCGATAAACTCATCTTT

v_call: TRDV1
clone_size: .
d_call: TRDD3
j_call: TRDJ1
cdr3_aa: CALGLAYRRVLGDTRYTDKLIF
cdr3_nt: TGTGCTCTTGGGCTAGCCTACAGGAGGGTACTGGGGGATACGAGGTACACCGATAAACTCATCTTT

v_call: TRDV1
clone_size: few
d_call: TRDD3
j_call: TRDJ1
cdr3_aa: CALGELREPPSYWGILGVRHDKLIF
cdr3_nt: TGTGCTCTTGGGGAACTAAGGGAGCCTCCGTCGTACTGGGGGATACTCGGGGTTCGGCACGATAAACTCATCTTT

v_call: TRDV1
clone_size: .
d_call: TRDD3
j_call: TRDJ1
cdr3_aa: CALGDQPLGDTHDKLIF
cdr3_nt: TGTGCTCTTGGGGACCAACCCTTAGGGGATACACACGATAAACTCATCTTT

v_call: TRDV1
clone_size: .
d_call: TRDD3
j_call: TRDJ1
cdr3_aa: CALGVARCGGSDKLIF
cdr3_nt: TGTGCTCTTGGGGTGGCTAGATGTGGGGGATCCGATAAACTCATCTTT

v_call: TRDV3
clone_size: few
d_call: .
j_call: TRDJ1
cdr3_aa: CAFSDKPIF
cdr3_nt: TGTGCCTTTTCTGATAAACCCATCTTT

v_call: TRDV2
clone_size: .
d_call: .
j_call: TRDJ1
cdr3_aa: CACEGLDTDKLIF
cdr3_nt: TGTGCCTGTGAAGGTTTGGACACCGATAAACTCATCTTT

v_call: TRDV1
clone_size: .
d_call: TRDD3
j_call: TRDJ1
cdr3_aa: CALGESQDGSIWGIRSTDKLIF
cdr3_nt: TGTGCTCTTGGGGAATCCCAGGATGGGTCTATCTGGGGGATACGGAGTACCGATAAACTCATCTTT

v_call: TRDV1
clone_size: .
d_call: TRDD3
j_call: TRDJ1
cdr3_aa: CALGEILHTGGSKLIF
cdr3_nt: TGTGCTCTTGGGGAAATCCTCCACACTGGGGGTTCTAAACTCATCTTT

v_call: TRDV1
clone_size: .
d_call: TRDD3
j_call: TRDJ1
cdr3_aa: CALGGQVGPEPSIPGDPTDKLIF
cdr3_nt: TGTGCTCTTGGGGGACAAGTTGGGCCCGAACCCTCAATTCCGGGGGATCCCACCGATAAACTCATCTTT

v_call: TRDV1
clone_size: few
d_call: .
j_call: TRDJ1
cdr3_aa: CALGEVRGSCSGTDKLIF
cdr3_nt: TGTGCTCTTGGGGAGGTACGCGGTTCCTGCTCAGGCACCGATAAACTCATCTTT

v_call: TRDV1
clone_size: .
d_call: .
j_call: TRDJ1
cdr3_aa: CALGVAFPYTDKLIF
cdr3_nt: TGTGCTCTTGGGGTTGCCTTCCCCTACACCGATAAACTCATCTTT